These 19 T cell receptor beta chains were sequenced from one sample in a study of Ad26.COV2.S vaccination and SARS-CoV-2 variants. Assay: immunoSEQ multiplex PCR; the TCRdb copy retains only in-frame clones and omits some. The sample carries 350,000 to 450,000 clones, approximately 85% recorded once. The treatment is: over 15 received Ad26.COV2.S at low or high dose, single or two shots; about five received placebo; per-sample allocation not given. On day 63 after the first injection, vaccine and placebo recipients gave samples. The sequencing used peripheral blood, collected in a trial of Ad26.COV2.S vaccine versus placebo. Source of these receptors: a person aged 18-60 years who received the Ad26.COV2.S COVID-19 vaccine or a placebo.

CDR3 in amino acids: CASSLSSPSGTQFF. The CDR3 DNA follows: TGTGCCAGCAGCTTAAGTTCGCCTAGCGGGACGCAGTTCTTC. V and J are TRBV7-2 and TRBJ2-1, with TRBD2 identical over 9 bases. The CDR3 sequence is 14 residues long. Germline CDR1 reads SGHTA; CDR2 reads FQGNSA. Germline trimming cut 2 bases from V and 12 bases from J; bases unmatched to any gene: 8. The variable domain in full, with the rest retrieved from reference TRBV7-2 and TRBJ2-1, is GAGVSQSPSNKVTEKGKDVELRCDPISGHTALYWYRQSLGQGLEFLIYFQGNSAPDKSGLPSDRFSAERTGGSVSTLTIQRTQQEDSAVYLCASSLSSPSGTQFFGPGTRLTVL.

The rearrangement links TRBV28 to TRBJ2-7, with 10 bases fitting TRBD1. The CDR3 covers 19 residues. Germline CDR1 reads MDHEN; CDR2 reads SYDVKM. J gave up 0 bases and V 4 bases, and 15 bases lay outside the gene matches. CDR3 in amino acids: CASSSYSGTGERYSYEQYF. CDR3 bases: TGTGCCAGCAGTTCTTATTCCGGGACAGGGGAAAGGTACTCCTACGAGCAGTACTTC.

The chain couples TRBV2 to TRBJ1-6, with 9 bases that match TRBD1. This CDR3 has 13 amino acids. Trimming at V came to 10 bases and at J to 7 bases, leaving 5 bases not matched to a gene. The germline V gene has CDR1 SNHLY and CDR2 FYNNEI. The CDR3 DNA is TGTGCCACCTCGGACAGGGGAAATTCACCCCTCCACTTT. Translating gives CATSDRGNSPLHF.

Notes on this clone: Other DNA sequences in the same sample also yield this CDR3. This rearrangement joins TRBV28 to TRBJ2-2; D may be TRBD1 (5 bases). The CDR3 runs to 14 residues. Germline-derived CDR1 and CDR2 are MDHEN and SYDVKM. The V end lost 2 bases, the J end lost 1 base, and 5 bases lay between the germline ends. For the CDR3, the DNA is TGTGCCAGCAGTTTACAGGGGAACACCGGGGAGCTGTTTTTT. Protein sequence: CASSLQGNTGELFF.

CDR3: CASSLTSGANTGELFF. The CDR3 DNA reads TGCGCCAGCAGCTTAACTAGCGGGGCTAACACCGGGGAGCTGTTTTTT. This chain uses TRBV5-1 with TRBJ2-2; the match to TRBD2 covers 10 bases. Germline CDR1 SGHRS, CDR2 YFSETQ. The CDR3 is 16 residues long. Trimming cost V 2 bases and J 2 bases; bases outside gene matches: 3. The whole variable domain, remainder taken from reference TRBV5-1 and TRBJ2-2, is KAGVTQTPRYLIKTRGQQVTLSCSPISGHRSVSWYQQTPGQGLQFLFEYFSETQRNKGNFPGRFSGRQFSNSRSEMNVSTLELGDSALYLCASSLTSGANTGELFFGEGSRLTVL.

The chain couples TRBV6-5 to TRBJ2-3; 8 bases map to TRBD2. The germline V gene encodes CDR1 MNHEY and CDR2 SVGAGI. The CDR3 is made up of 13 amino acids. J lost 4 bases, V lost 8 bases, and 5 bases had no gene match. CDR3 amino acids: CASRTSSPDTQYF. CDR3 DNA: TGTGCCAGCCGGACTAGCTCCCCAGATACGCAGTATTTT.

About this clone: A read error may account for a junction end that differs from germline. The chain uses TRBV5-6 and TRBJ2-3; D possibly corresponds to TRBD2 (6 bases). Germline values: CDR1 SGHDT, CDR2 YYEEEE. CDR3 length equals 13 residues. The CDR3 reads CASSGNTSITEYF. CDR3 nucleotide sequence: TGTGCCAGCAGCGGCAATACTAGCATTACGGAGTATTTT.

This chain joins TRBV7-9 and TRBJ2-7; D gene ambiguous. Trimming took 0 bases from V and 5 from J, leaving 17 bases between them. This CDR3 contains 16 residues. Germline assignment: CDR1 SEHNR and CDR2 FQNEAQ (reference sequence). CDR3 amino acids: CASSLAFRTTLNEQYF. The CDR3 region has the DNA TGTGCCAGCAGCTTAGCATTCCGGACGACCCTCAACGAGCAGTACTTC.

This clone was observed once. This rearrangement joins TRBV13 to TRBJ1-1, with D uncertain. Trimming left V 5 bases short and J 4 bases short, with 5 bases between. CDR1 is PRHDT, CDR2 FYEKMQ, per germline (reference sequence). CDR3 length equals 11 residues. Here the CDR3 reads CASSLSTEAFF. In DNA, the CDR3 is TGTGCCAGCAGCCTATCCACTGAAGCTTTCTTT.

This clone is categorized as medium-sized. This rearrangement joins TRBV7-9 to TRBJ2-7; TRBD1 matches 8 bases. The CDR3 is 13 residues long. Germline CDR1 is SEHNR and CDR2 is FQNEAQ (reference sequence). V lost 5 bases, J lost 5 bases, and 5 bases stayed unmatched. Here the CDR3 reads CASSLTQGDEQYF. The CDR3 nucleotides are TGTGCCAGCAGCCTCACACAGGGGGACGAGCAGTACTTC.

The chain links TRBV4-3 to TRBJ2-2, with TRBD1 matching 8 bases. The CDR3 has 15 amino acids. V lost 4 bases and J lost 6; bases outside the gene matches: 7. The V gene's germline CDR1 is LGHNA and CDR2 YSLEER. CDR3 residues: CASSRNRQGPGELFF. CDR3 coding DNA: TGCGCCAGCAGCCGAAACAGACAGGGGCCCGGGGAGCTGTTTTTT.

The rearrangement links TRBV5-4 to TRBJ2-7; 10 bases agree with TRBD1. Unmatched junction bases numbered 4, after V lost 4 bases and J lost 0 bases. The CDR3 is 15 residues long. The germline V gene has CDR1 SGHNT and CDR2 YYREEE (reference sequence). CDR3 bases: TGTGCCAGCAGCGCCGACAGGGGGCCCTCCTACGAGCAGTACTTC. As protein: CASSADRGPSYEQYF. Variable domain in full (rest from reference TRBV5-4 and TRBJ2-7): ETGVTQSPTHLIKTRGQQVTLRCSSQSGHNTVSWYQQALGQGPQFIFQYYREEENGRGNFPPRFSGLQFPNYSSELNVNALELDDSALYLCASSADRGPSYEQYFGPGTRLTVT.

V and J are TRBV29-1 and TRBJ2-7; no firm D call. The V and J ends lost 5 bases and 5 bases respectively, with 7 bases between them. This CDR3 has 10 amino acids. Germline values: CDR1 SQVTM, CDR2 ANQGSEA. CDR3 nucleotides: TGCAGCGTTCGAGGCCACGAGCAGTACTTC. The encoded protein is CSVRGHEQYF.

About this clone: Other nucleotide sequences from this sample produce the same CDR3. The chain couples TRBV28 to TRBJ1-2; 7 bases are a match to TRBD1. Trimming took 6 bases from V and 4 from J; bases not matched to a gene: 8. The germline CDR1 and CDR2 sequences are MDHEN and SYDVKM. This CDR3 is built from 14 residues. The CDR3: CASSSTGQIYGYTF. The CDR3 region has the DNA TGTGCCAGCAGCTCGACGGGACAGATCTATGGCTACACCTTC.

The chain recombines TRBV30 with TRBJ1-2; 7 bases map to TRBD1. Unmatched junction bases numbered 9, after V lost 2 bases and J lost 6 bases. This CDR3 comprises 14 residues. Germline-derived CDR1 and CDR2 are GTSNPN and SVGIG (reference sequence). CDR3 nucleotide sequence: TGTGCCTGGAGTCGACTAGGGCAGGGGGATGGCTACACCTTC. It is translated as CAWSRLGQGDGYTF.

V gene TRBV15 combines with J gene TRBJ2-5, with 13 bases identical to TRBD2. The trim removed 1 base at V and 8 bases at J, leaving 4 bases unmatched. CDR1 and CDR2 from the germline V gene are LNHNV and YYDKDF (reference sequence). There are 15 residues in the CDR3. The CDR3: CATSRGLAGGGTQYF. Written as DNA, the CDR3 is TGTGCCACCAGCAGAGGACTAGCGGGAGGAGGAACCCAGTACTTC.

This chain links TRBV28 with TRBJ1-6; TRBD1 is a possible D gene (5 bases). The germline V gene has CDR1 MDHEN and CDR2 SYDVKM. The V end was cut by 4 bases, the J end by 12 bases, with 10 bases between. The CDR3 has 12 amino acids. Written as DNA, the CDR3 is TGTGCCAGCAGTTCCCCAGGGTTACCCCTCCACTTT. It encodes CASSSPGLPLHF.

Only one count was recorded for this clone. The chain employs TRBV24-1 and TRBJ2-2, with 11 bases matching TRBD1. V was clipped by 2 bases and J by 7 bases; unmatched bases: 5. The CDR3 totals 16 residues. Germline V CDR1 and CDR2: KGHDR, SFDVKD. The CDR3 DNA reads as TGTGCCACCAGTGATTATGGACAGGGGGCGAACGGGGAGCTGTTTTTT. Translating gives CATSDYGQGANGELFF.

V is TRBV29-1 and J is TRBJ2-7; 8 bases line up with TRBD1. With V trimmed by 3 bases and J by 0 bases, 4 bases remained unmatched. The CDR3 contains 14 residues. Germline CDR1 is SQVTM and CDR2 is ANQGSEA. The CDR3 region has the DNA TGCAGCGTTGAGATCAGGGGGCACTCCTACGAGCAGTACTTC. Protein: CSVEIRGHSYEQYF.